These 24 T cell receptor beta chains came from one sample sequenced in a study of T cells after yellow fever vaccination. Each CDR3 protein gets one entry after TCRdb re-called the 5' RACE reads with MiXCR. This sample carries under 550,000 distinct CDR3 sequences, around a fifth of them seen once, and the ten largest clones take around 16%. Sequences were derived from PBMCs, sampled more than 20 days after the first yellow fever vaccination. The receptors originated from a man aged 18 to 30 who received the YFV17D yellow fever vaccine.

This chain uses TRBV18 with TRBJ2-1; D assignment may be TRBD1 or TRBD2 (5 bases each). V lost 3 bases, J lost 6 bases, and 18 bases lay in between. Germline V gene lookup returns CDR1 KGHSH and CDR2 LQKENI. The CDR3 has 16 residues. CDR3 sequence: CASSPSAGAELNEQFF. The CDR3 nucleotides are TGTGCCAGCTCACCCAGCGCCGGGGCAGAACTCAATGAGCAGTTCTTC.

CDR3 DNA: TGCGCCAGCAGCCCTTCGGGACAGGTACAAAATGAAAAACTGTTTTTT. This codes for CASSPSGQVQNEKLFF. This rearrangement joins TRBV5-1 to TRBJ1-4; 8 bases are a match to TRBD1. Germline CDR1 reads SGHRS; CDR2 reads YFSETQ. The junction had 10 bases not matched to a gene; V was cut back by 4 bases and J by 5 bases. The CDR3 is 16 amino acids.

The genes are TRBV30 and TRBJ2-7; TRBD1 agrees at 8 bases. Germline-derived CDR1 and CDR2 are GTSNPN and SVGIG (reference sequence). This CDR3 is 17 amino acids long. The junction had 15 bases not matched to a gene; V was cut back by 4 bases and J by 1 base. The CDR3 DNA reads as TGTGCCTGGACTAAACAACGAGGGACAGGTATTTCCTACGAGCAGTACTTC. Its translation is CAWTKQRGTGISYEQYF.

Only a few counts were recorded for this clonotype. CDR3 nucleotides: TGTGCCAGCGGTCTGATAGGGGGCCGGGTGAGTGCTGAAGCTTTCTTT. Translation: CASGLIGGRVSAEAFF. This chain links TRBV7-2 with TRBJ1-1; 7 bases match TRBD1. The CDR3 consists of 16 residues. V lost 8 bases to trimming and J lost 6 bases; unmatched junction nucleotides: 18. Per germline, CDR1 SGHTA and CDR2 FQGNSA. The variable domain in full, completed from reference TRBV7-2 and TRBJ1-1, reads GAGVSQSPSNKVTEKGKDVELRCDPISGHTALYWYRQSLGQGLEFLIYFQGNSAPDKSGLPSDRFSAERTGGSVSTLTIQRTQQEDSAVYLCASGLIGGRVSAEAFFGQGTRLTVV.

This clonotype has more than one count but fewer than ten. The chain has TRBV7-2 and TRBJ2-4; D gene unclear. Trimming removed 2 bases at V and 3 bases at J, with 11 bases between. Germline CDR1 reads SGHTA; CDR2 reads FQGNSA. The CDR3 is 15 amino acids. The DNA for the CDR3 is TGTGCCAGCAGCTTAAGTACCGGAAACAAAAACATTCAGTACTTC. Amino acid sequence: CASSLSTGNKNIQYF.

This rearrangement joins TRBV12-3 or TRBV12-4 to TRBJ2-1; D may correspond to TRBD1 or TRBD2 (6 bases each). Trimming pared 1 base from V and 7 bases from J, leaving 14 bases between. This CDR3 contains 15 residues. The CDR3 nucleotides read TGTGCCAGCAGTTTAGTTTGGGGGGCCGGTAATGAGCAGTTCTTC. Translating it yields CASSLVWGAGNEQFF.

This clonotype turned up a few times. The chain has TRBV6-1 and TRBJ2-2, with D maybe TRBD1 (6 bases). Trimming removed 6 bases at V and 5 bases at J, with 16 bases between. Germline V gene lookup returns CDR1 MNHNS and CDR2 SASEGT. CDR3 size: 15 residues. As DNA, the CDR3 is TGTGCCAGCAGACTACAGGGAATTGGGACCGGGGAGCTGTTTTTT. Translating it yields CASRLQGIGTGELFF.

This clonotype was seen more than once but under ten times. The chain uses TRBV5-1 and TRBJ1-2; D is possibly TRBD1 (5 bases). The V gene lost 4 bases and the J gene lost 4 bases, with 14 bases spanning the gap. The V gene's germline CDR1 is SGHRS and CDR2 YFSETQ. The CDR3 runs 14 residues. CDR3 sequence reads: CASSRDGFSYGYTF. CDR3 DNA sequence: TGCGCCAGCAGCAGGGACGGCTTCTCCTATGGCTACACCTTC.

Here the CDR3 reads CAISDVVGQRANYGYTF. The CDR3 DNA is TGTGCCATCAGTGATGTAGTAGGACAGAGAGCTAACTATGGCTACACCTTC. The chain uses TRBV10-3 and TRBJ1-2, with a weak D call TRBD1 (6 bases). CDR3 size: 17 residues. CDR1 ENHRY and CDR2 SYGVKD come from the germline V gene. Trimming left V 3 bases short and J 0 bases short, with 17 bases between.

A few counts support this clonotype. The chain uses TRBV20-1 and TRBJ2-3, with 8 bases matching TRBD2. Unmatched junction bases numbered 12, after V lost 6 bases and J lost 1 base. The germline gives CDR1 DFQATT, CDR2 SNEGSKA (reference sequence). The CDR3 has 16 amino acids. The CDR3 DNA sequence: TGCAGTGCAAACGTCTGGGAAGCGGGGGGCACAGATACGCAGTATTTT. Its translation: CSANVWEAGGTDTQYF.

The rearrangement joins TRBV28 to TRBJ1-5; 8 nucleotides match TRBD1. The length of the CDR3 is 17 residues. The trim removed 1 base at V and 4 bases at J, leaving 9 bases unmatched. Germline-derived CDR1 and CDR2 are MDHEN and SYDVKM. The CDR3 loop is CASSLYGRGHGNQPQHF. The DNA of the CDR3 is TGTGCCAGCAGTTTATACGGCAGGGGGCACGGTAATCAGCCCCAGCATTTT.

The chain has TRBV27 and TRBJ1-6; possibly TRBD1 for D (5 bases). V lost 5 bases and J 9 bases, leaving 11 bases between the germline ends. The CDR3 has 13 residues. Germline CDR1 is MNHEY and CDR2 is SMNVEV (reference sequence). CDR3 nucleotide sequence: TGTGCCAGCAGTGACCATAGGGGTTCACCCCTCCACTTT. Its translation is CASSDHRGSPLHF.

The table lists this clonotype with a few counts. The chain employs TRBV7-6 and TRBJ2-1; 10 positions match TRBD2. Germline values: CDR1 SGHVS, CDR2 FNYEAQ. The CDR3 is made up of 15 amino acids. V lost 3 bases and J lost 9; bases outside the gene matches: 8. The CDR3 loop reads CASSFSGGGLREQFF. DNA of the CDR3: TGTGCCAGCAGCTTCAGCGGGGGGGGTTTACGTGAGCAGTTCTTC.

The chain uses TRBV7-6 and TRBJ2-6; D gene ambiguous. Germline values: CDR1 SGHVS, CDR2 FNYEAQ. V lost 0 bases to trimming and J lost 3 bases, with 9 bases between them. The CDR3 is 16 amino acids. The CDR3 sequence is CASSLADPIGANVLTF. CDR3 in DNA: TGTGCCAGCAGCTTAGCCGACCCTATTGGGGCCAACGTCCTGACTTTC.

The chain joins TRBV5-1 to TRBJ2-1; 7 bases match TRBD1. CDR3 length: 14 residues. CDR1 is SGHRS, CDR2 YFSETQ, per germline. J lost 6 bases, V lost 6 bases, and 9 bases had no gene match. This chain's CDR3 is CASTWDSRANEQFF. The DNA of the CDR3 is TGCGCCAGCACCTGGGACAGCCGGGCCAATGAGCAGTTCTTC.

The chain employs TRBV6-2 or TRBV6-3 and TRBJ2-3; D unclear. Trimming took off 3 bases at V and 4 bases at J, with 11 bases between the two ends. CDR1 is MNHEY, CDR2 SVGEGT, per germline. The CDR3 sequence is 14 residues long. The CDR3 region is CASSYWSPPDTQYF. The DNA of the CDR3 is TGTGCCAGCAGTTATTGGTCCCCACCAGATACGCAGTATTTT.

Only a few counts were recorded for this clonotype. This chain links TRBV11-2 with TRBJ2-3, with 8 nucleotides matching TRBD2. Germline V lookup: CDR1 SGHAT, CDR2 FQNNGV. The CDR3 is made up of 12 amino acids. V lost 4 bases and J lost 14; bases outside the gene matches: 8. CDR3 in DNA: TGTGCCAGCAGCTATAGCGGGGCCCTAGGGTATTTT. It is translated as CASSYSGALGYF.

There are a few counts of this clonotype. The CDR3 nucleotides are TGTGCCAGTAGTATGTTAAGGGAACAAGGGGAGCTGTTTTTT. Amino acids: CASSMLREQGELFF. This chain links TRBV19 with TRBJ2-2; no reliable D call. V lost 3 bases, J lost 8 bases, and 13 bases lay in between. This CDR3 region has 14 residues. Germline-derived CDR1 and CDR2 are LNHDA and SQIVND (reference sequence).

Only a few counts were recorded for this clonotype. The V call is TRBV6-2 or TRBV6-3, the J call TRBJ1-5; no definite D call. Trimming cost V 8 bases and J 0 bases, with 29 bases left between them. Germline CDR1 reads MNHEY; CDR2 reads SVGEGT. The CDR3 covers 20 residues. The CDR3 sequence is CASRLRRTPGRPNSNQPQHF. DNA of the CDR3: TGTGCCAGCCGGCTTCGTCGAACCCCGGGCCGACCGAATAGCAATCAGCCCCAGCATTTT.

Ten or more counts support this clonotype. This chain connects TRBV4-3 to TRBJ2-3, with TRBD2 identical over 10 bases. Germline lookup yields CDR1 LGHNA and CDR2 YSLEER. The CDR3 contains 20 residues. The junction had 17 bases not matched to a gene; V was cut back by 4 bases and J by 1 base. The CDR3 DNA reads TGCGCCAGCAGCCCCGTTTCGGGAACTAGCGGGGTTAGGGGCACAGATACGCAGTATTTT. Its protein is CASSPVSGTSGVRGTDTQYF.

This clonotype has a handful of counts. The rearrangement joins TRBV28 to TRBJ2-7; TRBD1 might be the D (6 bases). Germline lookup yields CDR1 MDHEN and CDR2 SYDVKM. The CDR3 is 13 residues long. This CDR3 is CVTQGPGLYEQYV. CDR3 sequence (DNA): TGTGTCACACAGGGTCCCGGGCTCTACGAGCAGTACGTC.

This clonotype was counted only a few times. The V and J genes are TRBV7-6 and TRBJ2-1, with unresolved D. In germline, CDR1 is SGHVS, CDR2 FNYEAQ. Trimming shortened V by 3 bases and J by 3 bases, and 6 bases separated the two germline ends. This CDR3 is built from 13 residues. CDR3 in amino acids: CASSFKLYNEQFF. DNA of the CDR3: TGTGCCAGCAGCTTCAAACTCTACAATGAGCAGTTCTTC.

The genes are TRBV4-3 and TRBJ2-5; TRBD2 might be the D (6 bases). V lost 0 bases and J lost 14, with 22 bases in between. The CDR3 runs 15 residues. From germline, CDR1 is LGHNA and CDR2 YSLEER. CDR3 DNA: TGCGCCAGCAGCCAAGATAGCGGACCTTCGGGGTATCTATACTTC. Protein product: CASSQDSGPSGYLYF.

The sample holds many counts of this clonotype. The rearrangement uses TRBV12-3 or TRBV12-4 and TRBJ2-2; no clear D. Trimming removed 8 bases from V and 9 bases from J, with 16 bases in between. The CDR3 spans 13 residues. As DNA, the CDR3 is TGTGCCAGCGGAGTAGCCCATGTCCGGGAGCTGTTTTTT. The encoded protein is CASGVAHVRELFF.